These 10 T cell receptor beta chains share one sample of origin, sequenced in a study of regulatory T cells in long-lasting Graves disease. Arm-PCR of CDR3 regions with iRepertoire HTBI primers generated TCR beta libraries. MiXCR was run by TCRdb on the multiplex PCR reads, yielding one entry per CDR3 protein. The table includes hundreds of thousands of distinct CDR3 sequences, around 20% detected once. Time point defined: persistent/refractory GD, antithyroid drugs over 5 years with positive TRAb. Extracted PBMC RNA gave rise to the TCR library. Sequenced here: peripheral blood mononuclear cells (PBMCs), sampled when the disease was refractory, from a patient treated with antithyroid drugs. The source of these receptors is a female donor with Graves disease.

There are a few counts of this clonotype. The chain combines TRBV9 with TRBJ1-4, with 10 bases that match TRBD1. Per the germline V gene, CDR1 is SGDLS and CDR2 is YYNGEE. This CDR3 spans 14 amino acids. Trimming removed 4 bases from V and 8 bases from J; junction bases left unmatched: 5. The CDR3 loop is CASSYRDRGEKLFF. CDR3 in DNA: TGTGCCAGCAGCTACCGGGACAGGGGAGAAAAACTGTTTTTT.

V usage is TRBV5-6 and J usage is TRBJ2-5, with TRBD2 matching over 11 bases. The germline V gene has CDR1 SGHDT and CDR2 YYEEEE. This CDR3 is built from 18 residues. The trim removed 7 bases at V and 4 bases at J, leaving 18 bases unmatched. The DNA for the CDR3 is TGTGCCAGCGTACCCGGCCCACTAGCGGGAGTGGTCGGAGAGACCCAGTACTTC. Amino acid sequence: CASVPGPLAGVVGETQYF.

CDR3 in DNA: TGCAGTGCTAGAGGTAGGGTAAAGGACAGGGAGCATCATAGCAATCAGCCCCAGCATTTT. The encoded protein is CSARGRVKDREHHSNQPQHF. The rearrangement uses TRBV20-1 and TRBJ1-5, with TRBD1 identical over 8 bases. The V and J ends lost 1 base and 0 bases, in that order; junction bases with no gene match: 17. CDR3 length equals 20 residues. Germline V gives CDR1 DFQATT, CDR2 SNEGSKA (reference sequence).

This clonotype was seen at least ten times. The rearrangement joins TRBV2 to TRBJ1-1, with D hard to call. This CDR3 is built from 12 residues. V lost 4 bases to trimming and J lost 8 bases, with 11 bases between them. CDR1 and CDR2 (germline): SNHLY, FYNNEI. CDR3 region: CASSVGGPEAFF. The CDR3 coding sequence is TGTGCCAGCAGTGTTGGTGGACCAGAAGCTTTCTTT.

The chain employs TRBV5-1 and TRBJ1-1, with D possibly matching TRBD1 (5 bases). The germline V gene encodes CDR1 SGHRS and CDR2 YFSETQ. Trimming removed 0 bases at V and 3 bases at J, with 15 bases between. The CDR3 runs 16 residues. CDR3: CASSLDGGGVDTEAFF. DNA of the CDR3: TGCGCCAGCAGCTTGGACGGCGGGGGGGTGGACACTGAAGCTTTCTTT.

This clonotype was seen a handful of times. V gene TRBV15 combines with J gene TRBJ1-1; D is uncertain. Germline values: CDR1 LNHNV, CDR2 YYDKDF (reference sequence). CDR3 length equals 13 residues. Between the trimmed V and J ends, which lost 2 bases and 5 bases, there was a span of 9 bases. For the CDR3, the DNA is TGTGCCACCAGCAGAACACCAGTAACTGAAGCTTTCTTT. Translated, it gives CATSRTPVTEAFF.

In this sample, this clonotype turned up many times. CDR3 residues: CASRMGGFYQPQHF. In nucleotides, the CDR3 is TGTGCCAGCCGTATGGGGGGGTTTTATCAGCCCCAGCATTTT. The chain has TRBV28 and TRBJ1-5; a weak D match, TRBD1 (5 bases). The CDR3 runs 14 residues. Germline V gives CDR1 MDHEN, CDR2 SYDVKM. V lost 8 bases and J lost 5, with 16 bases in between.

In this sample, this clonotype turned up a few times. The rearrangement uses TRBV11-2 and TRBJ2-3; D ambiguous. The CDR3 is 11 residues long. Trimming removed 7 bases from V and 7 bases from J, with 9 bases in between. CDR1 is SGHAT and CDR2 is FQNNGV in the germline V gene. In nucleotides, the CDR3 is TGTGCCAGCACTACCTCTCATACGCAGTATTTT. Residues: CASTTSHTQYF.

This clonotype was observed many times. The chain employs TRBV28 and TRBJ2-7; no clear D. The V and J ends lost 8 bases and 0 bases respectively, with 17 bases between them. CDR3 length: 15 residues. Germline V CDR1 and CDR2: MDHEN, SYDVKM. CDR3 amino acids: CASFSLSRSSYEQYF. The CDR3 DNA follows: TGTGCCAGCTTTTCACTATCCAGGAGCTCCTACGAGCAGTACTTC. Supplemented by reference TRBV28 and TRBJ2-7, the full variable domain reads DVKVTQSSRYLVKRTGEKVFLECVQDMDHENMFWYRQDPGLGLRLIYFSYDVKMKEKGDIPEGYSVSREKKERFSLILESASTNQTSMYLCASFSLSRSSYEQYFGPGTRLTVT.

This clonotype came up a few times. The chain joins TRBV7-2 to TRBJ1-6, with TRBD1 matching 7 bases. V gave up 4 bases and J gave up 10 bases; unmatched junction bases: 13. CDR1 SGHTA and CDR2 FQGNSA come from the germline V gene. The CDR3 is 16 residues long. The CDR3 coding sequence is TGTGCCAGCAGCTCGCACTCAGGACAGGTTTACTCACCCCTCCACTTT. Protein: CASSSHSGQVYSPLHF.